This is a list of T cell receptor beta chains from one sample in a study of cytomegalovirus exposure and HLA in healthy donors. Using immunoSEQ multiplex PCR, the repertoire was profiled, and TCRdb retains in-frame clones only, with some absent. The sample consists of roughly 90,000 clones, roughly 84% of them appearing once. Sequences were obtained from PBMCs. These receptor sequences come from a young man in good health and CMV-seronegative. Each CDR3 is given with its conserved first and last residue. A D gene is named only where the DNA matches it firmly.

j_call: TRBJ1-5; v_call: TRBV4-1; d_call: NA; cdr3_aa: CASSQLLAGGNQPQHF; cdr3_nt: TGCGCCAGCAGCCAATTATTGGCCGGGGGCAATCAGCCCCAGCATTTT
j_call: TRBJ2-7; v_call: TRBV7-6; d_call: NA; cdr3_aa: CASSLEAGSSYEQYF; cdr3_nt: TGTGCCAGCAGCTTAGAGGCGGGGAGCTCCTACGAGCAGTACTTC
j_call: TRBJ1-1; v_call: TRBV9; d_call: TRBD1; cdr3_aa: CASSVGTGGNTEAFF; cdr3_nt: TGTGCCAGCAGCGTAGGTACAGGGGGTAACACTGAAGCTTTCTTT
j_call: TRBJ2-7; v_call: TRBV7-6; d_call: TRBD2; cdr3_aa: CASSLRFSGSQEQYF; cdr3_nt: TGTGCCAGCAGCCTGAGGTTTAGCGGGAGCCAAGAGCAGTACTTC
j_call: TRBJ1-1; v_call: TRBV19; d_call: NA; cdr3_aa: CASRKGEINTEAFF; cdr3_nt: TGTGCCAGTAGGAAGGGGGAGATCAACACTGAAGCTTTCTTT
j_call: TRBJ1-5; v_call: TRBV19; d_call: TRBD1; cdr3_aa: CASSMTGGDQPQHF; cdr3_nt: TGTGCCAGTAGTATGACAGGGGGAGATCAGCCCCAGCATTTT
j_call: TRBJ2-1; v_call: TRBV7-2; d_call: NA; cdr3_aa: CASSLFISGNEQFF; cdr3_nt: TGTGCCAGCAGCTTATTTATCAGCGGAAATGAGCAGTTCTTC
j_call: TRBJ2-7; v_call: TRBV10-1; d_call: TRBD2; cdr3_aa: CASSESRIGLAGGEQYF; cdr3_nt: TGCGCCAGCAGTGAGTCGAGAATTGGACTAGCGGGAGGGGAGCAGTACTTC
j_call: TRBJ2-2; v_call: TRBV6-5; d_call: TRBD2; cdr3_aa: CASSYISGIRDGEPFF; cdr3_nt: TGTGCCAGCAGTTACATTAGCGGGATACGTGACGGGGAGCCGTTTTTT
j_call: TRBJ1-1; v_call: TRBV19; d_call: NA; cdr3_aa: CASSIQNTEAFF; cdr3_nt: TGTGCCAGTAGTATCCAGAACACTGAAGCTTTCTTT
j_call: TRBJ1-2; v_call: TRBV5-1; d_call: NA; cdr3_aa: CASSRGKGGYTF; cdr3_nt: TGCGCCAGCAGCCGGGGGAAAGGCGGCTACACCTTC
j_call: TRBJ1-5; v_call: TRBV30; d_call: TRBD1; cdr3_aa: CAWSVRDRAEGPQHF; cdr3_nt: TGTGCCTGGAGTGTACGGGACAGGGCGGAAGGGCCCCAGCATTTT
j_call: TRBJ2-2; v_call: TRBV27; d_call: NA; cdr3_aa: CASSLQQKNTGELFF; cdr3_nt: TGTGCCAGCAGTTTGCAACAGAAGAACACCGGGGAGCTGTTTTTT
j_call: TRBJ2-5; v_call: TRBV27; d_call: NA; cdr3_aa: CASSFFSGETQYF; cdr3_nt: TGTGCCAGCAGTTTCTTTAGTGGAGAGACCCAGTACTTC
j_call: TRBJ2-2; v_call: TRBV29-1; d_call: TRBD1; cdr3_aa: CSVGPSAGGYSGELFF; cdr3_nt: TGCAGCGTTGGTCCCTCCGCAGGGGGTTATTCCGGGGAGCTGTTTTTT
j_call: TRBJ2-2; v_call: TRBV2; d_call: NA; cdr3_aa: CASRIRGIGELFF; cdr3_nt: TGTGCCAGCCGAATCAGGGGAATCGGGGAGCTGTTTTTT
j_call: TRBJ1-2; v_call: TRBV5-4; d_call: TRBD1; cdr3_aa: CASRPTGTGLGYGYTF; cdr3_nt: TGTGCCAGCAGACCAACCGGGACAGGGCTAGGCTATGGCTACACCTTC